One sample yielded the 15 T cell receptor beta chains listed below, sequenced in a study of high-grade serous ovarian cancer treatment subgroups. Tumor samples were taken before definitive surgery or chemotherapy. TCRdb's table, derived via immunoSEQ multiplex PCR, lists solely in-frame clones and lacks some. The data contain about 10,000 clones, around 68% of them seen just once; the ten biggest clones take up about 4%. Sequencing input: tumor tissue. Receptors originate from a human donor with high-grade serous ovarian cancer.

This clone was seen only a few times. This chain connects TRBV7-9 to TRBJ1-1, with D possibly matching TRBD1 (5 bases). The germline V gene encodes CDR1 SEHNR and CDR2 FQNEAQ (reference sequence). V lost 3 bases to trimming and J lost 1 base, with 9 bases between them. CDR3 length: 14 residues. CDR3 bases: TGTGCCAGCAGCTTTGGGGCATCGAACACTGAAGCTTTCTTT. Its translation: CASSFGASNTEAFF. Full variable domain (rest looked up from reference TRBV7-9 and TRBJ1-1): DTGVSQNPRHKITKRGQNVTFRCDPISEHNRLYWYRQTLGQGPEFLTYFQNEAQLEKSRLLSDRFSAERPKGSFSTLEIQRTEQGDSAMYLCASSFGASNTEAFFGQGTRLTVV.

This clone was detected a few times. This CDR3 is CASSLGLAGAGELFF. Here the CDR3 DNA reads TGCGCCAGCAGCTTGGGGCTAGCGGGAGCCGGGGAGCTGTTTTTT. This chain links TRBV5-1 with TRBJ2-2, with TRBD2 matching over 10 bases. The CDR3 loop spans 15 amino acids. V shed 0 bases and J 6 bases; nucleotides not matched to a gene: 2. CDR1 and CDR2 from the germline V gene are SGHRS and YFSETQ.

The chain employs TRBV6-5 and TRBJ2-7, with 7 bases matching TRBD1. With V trimmed by 6 bases and J by 3 bases, 8 bases remained unmatched. The germline gives CDR1 MNHEY, CDR2 SVGAGI. This CDR3 comprises 14 residues. This CDR3 is CASSSRDSFYEQYF. In nucleotides, the CDR3 is TGTGCCAGCAGCTCCCGGGACAGCTTCTACGAGCAGTACTTC.

Regarding this clone: At one end the junction does not follow the germline gene, possibly because of a read error. The V call is TRBV11-2, the J call TRBJ1-3; D uncertain. This CDR3 region has 16 residues. Looked up from germline, CDR1 is SGHAT and CDR2 is FQNNGV. CDR3: CASSPTQEISGNTIYF. CDR3 bases: TGCGCCAGCAGCCCAACCCAGGAAATCTCTGGAAACACCATATATTTT.

CDR3 nucleotide sequence: TGTGCCAGCAGTTCTTCCGGGACTAGCGCATACAATGAGCAGTTCTTC. This encodes CASSSSGTSAYNEQFF. J is TRBJ2-1 and V is TRBV28, with 10 bases fitting TRBD2. With V trimmed by 4 bases and J by 4 bases, 7 bases remained unmatched. Per the germline V gene, CDR1 is MDHEN and CDR2 is SYDVKM. This CDR3 comprises 16 residues.

The chain has TRBV30 and TRBJ2-5; a weak D match, TRBD2 (5 bases). Looked up from germline, CDR1 is GTSNPN and CDR2 is SVGIG (reference sequence). The CDR3 contains 13 residues. V dropped 0 bases and J dropped 4 bases, with 9 bases sitting between them. The CDR3 DNA sequence: TGTGCCTGGAGTGTACGCGCGGGAGAGACCCAGTACTTC. Translating it yields CAWSVRAGETQYF. Using reference TRBV30 and TRBJ2-5 for the parts outside the CDR3, the full variable domain is SQTIHQWPATLVQPVGSPLSLECTVEGTSNPNLYWYRQAAGRGLQLLFYSVGIGQISSEVPQNLSASRPQDRQFILSSKKLLLSDSGFYLCAWSVRAGETQYFGPGTRLLVL.

This rearrangement joins TRBV4-3 to TRBJ2-1; TRBD2 matches 13 bases. There are 17 residues in the CDR3. J lost 2 bases, V lost 3 bases, and 4 bases had no gene match. Germline values: CDR1 LGHNA, CDR2 YSLEER. CDR3 residues: CASSHPTSGRAYNEQFF. CDR3 nucleotides: TGCGCCAGCAGCCATCCTACTAGCGGGAGGGCCTACAATGAGCAGTTCTTC.

V is TRBV6-1 and J is TRBJ2-3; TRBD2 matches 11 bases. The ends lost 4 bases at V and 2 bases at J; junction bases unmatched: 14. CDR1 MNHNS and CDR2 SASEGT come from the germline V gene. The CDR3 is 19 amino acids. The DNA of the CDR3 is TGTGCCAGCAGTGTTGCGGGGACTAGCGGACAGAAACTCACAGATACGCAGTATTTT. Translation: CASSVAGTSGQKLTDTQYF.

This clone was found a few times. This sequence joins TRBV7-2 and TRBJ2-1; D is unresolved. Trimming stripped 1 base from V and 0 bases from J, with 7 bases between. The germline V gene encodes CDR1 SGHTA and CDR2 FQGNSA. The CDR3 has 15 amino acids. CDR3: CASSLERNSYNEQFF. The CDR3 DNA reads as TGTGCCAGCAGCTTAGAACGGAACTCCTACAATGAGCAGTTCTTC.

V gene TRBV5-4 combines with J gene TRBJ2-3, with 9 bases that match TRBD1. The CDR3 sequence is 16 residues long. J lost 2 bases, V lost 4 bases, and 8 bases had no gene match. Germline V gene lookup returns CDR1 SGHNT and CDR2 YYREEE (reference sequence). CDR3 nucleotides: TGTGCCAGCAGCGCACAGGGGGCGCCAATCACAGATACGCAGTATTTT. It specifies CASSAQGAPITDTQYF.

The rearrangement joins TRBV5-4 to TRBJ2-5, with 8 bases identical to TRBD1. Looked up from germline, CDR1 is SGHNT and CDR2 is YYREEE (reference sequence). V lost 4 bases and J lost 2; bases outside the gene matches: 4. The CDR3 length is 14 residues. CDR3 in amino acids: CASSRNRGQETQYF. CDR3 DNA: TGTGCCAGCAGCAGGAACAGGGGGCAAGAGACCCAGTACTTC.

The V and J genes are TRBV19 and TRBJ1-4; D might be TRBD1 (6 bases). CDR3 length equals 15 residues. The V gene's germline CDR1 is LNHDA and CDR2 SQIVND (reference sequence). V lost 6 bases, J lost 3 bases, and 14 bases lay in between. CDR3 region: CASRGWGGSNEKLFF. CDR3 sequence (DNA): TGTGCCAGTAGGGGCTGGGGGGGCTCTAATGAAAAACTGTTTTTT.

This CDR3 reads CASSGGLAGTQETQYF. DNA for the CDR3: TGTGCCAGCAGCGGGGGACTAGCGGGCACCCAAGAGACCCAGTACTTC. The J gene is TRBJ2-5, the V gene TRBV9; 12 bases line up with TRBD2. CDR3 length equals 16 residues. CDR1 and CDR2 from the germline V gene are SGDLS and YYNGEE. The ends lost 3 bases at V and 1 base at J; junction bases unmatched: 4.

The chain joins TRBV11-3 to TRBJ1-3; TRBD1 aligns across 7 bases. Germline loops: CDR1 SGHNT, CDR2 YENEEA. The CDR3 extends over 16 amino acids. V shed 3 bases and J 0 bases; nucleotides not matched to a gene: 5. The CDR3 nucleotides are TGTGCCAGCAGCTTCACTGGGACAGCCTCTGGAAACACCATATATTTT. The encoded protein is CASSFTGTASGNTIYF. Complete variable domain (other parts from reference TRBV11-3 and TRBJ1-3): EAGVVQSPRYKIIEKKQPVAFWCNPISGHNTLYWYLQNLGQGPELLIRYENEEAVDDSQLPKDRFSAERLKGVDSTLKIQPAELGDSAVYLCASSFTGTASGNTIYFGEGSWLTVV.

The V call is TRBV6-5, the J call TRBJ1-5; D is ambiguous. Trimming cost V 2 bases and J 1 base, with 3 bases left between them. CDR3 size: 13 residues. Germline-derived CDR1 and CDR2 are MNHEY and SVGAGI. The CDR3: CASSYESNQPQHF. The CDR3 coding sequence is TGTGCCAGCAGTTACGAAAGCAATCAGCCCCAGCATTTT.